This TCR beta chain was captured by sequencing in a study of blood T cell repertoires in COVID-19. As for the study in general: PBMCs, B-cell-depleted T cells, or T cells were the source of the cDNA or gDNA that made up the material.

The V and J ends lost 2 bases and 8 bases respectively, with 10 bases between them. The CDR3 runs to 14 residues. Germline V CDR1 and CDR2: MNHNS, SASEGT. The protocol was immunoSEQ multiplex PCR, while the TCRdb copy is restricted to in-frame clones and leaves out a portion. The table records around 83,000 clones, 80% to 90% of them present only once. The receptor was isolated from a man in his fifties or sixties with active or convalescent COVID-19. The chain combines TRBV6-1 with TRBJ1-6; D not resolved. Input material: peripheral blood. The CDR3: CASSEPGSYSPLHF. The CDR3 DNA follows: TGTGCCAGCAGTGAACCCGGGTCGTATTCACCCCTCCACTTT.